The 9 T cell receptor beta chains given below trace back to one sample, sequenced in a study of CD8 T cells in Susac syndrome. Random hexamers were used to reverse transcribe the RNA input (about 0.5 to 1 ug). From the immunoSEQ multiplex PCR reads, TCRdb called clonotypes with MiXCR, one entry per CDR3 protein. Of around 200,000 distinct CDR3 sequences listed, roughly 94% are singletons. The sequenced sample consisted of CD4+ T cells from PBMCs. The receptors shown here come from a human donor with multiple sclerosis.

The count of this clonotype is one. V usage is TRBV2 and J usage is TRBJ1-6; D uncertain. CDR1 and CDR2 (germline): SNHLY, FYNNEI. Trimming removed 6 bases from V and 13 bases from J, with 10 bases in between. The CDR3 has 11 amino acids. In DNA, the CDR3 is TGTGCCAGCAGCCCCGCCCTTCCCCTCCACTTT. This translates into CASSPALPLHF.

The chain carries TRBV19 and TRBJ1-1; tentatively, D is TRBD1 (5 bases). The CDR3 runs 14 residues. The germline V and J ends were trimmed by 5 bases and 4 bases, with 14 bases remaining between them. Per germline, CDR1 LNHDA and CDR2 SQIVND (reference sequence). This chain's CDR3 is CASSPRGATTEAFF. The CDR3 DNA reads as TGTGCCAGTAGTCCCCGGGGCGCGACCACTGAAGCTTTCTTT.

The chain couples TRBV25-1 to TRBJ1-2; D ambiguous. Trimming took off 3 bases at V and 7 bases at J, with 6 bases between the two ends. The CDR3 covers 11 residues. Looked up from germline, CDR1 is MGHDK and CDR2 is SYGVNS. DNA for the CDR3: TGTGCCAGCAGTGAGAAGGGTGGCTACACCTTC. Translation gives CASSEKGGYTF.

The rearrangement uses TRBV29-1 and TRBJ2-1; no clear D. Germline-derived CDR1 and CDR2 are SQVTM and ANQGSEA. The V end was cut by 0 bases, the J end by 5 bases, with 8 bases between. The CDR3 is 13 residues long. CDR3 coding DNA: TGCAGCGTTGAAGAACCCATACACAATGAGCAGTTCTTC. Protein product: CSVEEPIHNEQFF.

The chain joins TRBV29-1 to TRBJ2-3; no clear D. Germline V gene sequence: CDR1 SQVTM, CDR2 ANQGSEA. V was pared by 7 bases and J by 0 bases, with 8 bases between. CDR3 size: 12 residues. Here the CDR3 reads CSAFTSTDTQYF. The CDR3 DNA is TGCAGCGCATTTACTAGCACAGATACGCAGTATTTT.

The rearrangement uses TRBV6-6 and TRBJ2-7, with no clear D. There are 14 residues in the CDR3. V lost 4 bases to trimming and J lost 5 bases, with 15 bases between them. Germline CDR1 and CDR2: MNHNY and SVGAGI (reference sequence). This chain's CDR3 is CASSLDGSPHEQYV. CDR3 nucleotide sequence: TGTGCCAGCAGTTTGGACGGGTCACCCCACGAGCAGTACGTC.

The CDR3 nucleotides read TGTGCCAGCAGCCCTCCGGGACAGGGTGGCTATGGCTACACCTTC. This gives the protein CASSPPGQGGYGYTF. The rearrangement joins TRBV3-1 to TRBJ1-2, with 9 bases fitting TRBD1. Germline-derived CDR1 and CDR2 are LGHDT and YNNKEL (reference sequence). The CDR3 is made up of 15 amino acids. V lost 4 bases, J lost 4 bases, and 7 bases stayed unmatched.

The genes are TRBV20-1 and TRBJ2-5; no clear D. Germline assignment: CDR1 DFQATT and CDR2 SNEGSKA (reference sequence). The ends were cut back, 3 bases at V and 5 bases at J, with 7 bases in the middle. CDR3 length: 11 residues. The CDR3 spells CSASLVETQYF. Here the CDR3 DNA reads TGCAGTGCTAGTTTGGTGGAGACCCAGTACTTC.

The V and J genes are TRBV30 and TRBJ2-1; D is uncertain. The germline V and J ends were trimmed by 0 bases and 8 bases, with 11 bases remaining between them. The CDR3 runs to 13 residues. CDR1 is GTSNPN, CDR2 SVGIG, per germline (reference sequence). CDR3 DNA: TGTGCCTGGAGTGTGTTAGGTGGTTATGAGCAGTTCTTC. Protein product: CAWSVLGGYEQFF.